This T cell receptor beta chain was captured in a study of T cell responses to AZD1222 COVID-19 vaccine. Points on this clone: The antigen is not known.

The study's findings and limits: The CD4 TCRs associated with vaccination extended across spike and predominated at 160-218 and 743-854. Per reports, nearly half of all spike-specific TCRs target regions that are unmutated in variants.

Second-dose timings of about 4 or about 12 weeks were pooled. Some clones are missing from TCRdb's copy, which holds only in-frame ones; the method was immunoSEQ multiplex PCR. The table lists under 150,000 clones, approximately 88% of them singletons. Germline loops: CDR1 SGHTA, CDR2 FQGNSA. The length of the CDR3 is 13 residues. V was clipped by 5 bases and J by 4 bases, with 12 bases between them. The receptor was derived from an adult who received the AZD1222 COVID-19 vaccine. The rearrangement links TRBV7-2 to TRBJ2-7; D not resolved. The sample consisted of peripheral blood, taken 28 days after the second AZD1222 dose. CDR3 region: CASSRTTDYEQYF. The CDR3 DNA follows: TGTGCCAGCAGCCGGACCACCGATTACGAGCAGTACTTC.